The clone carrying this T cell receptor (beta chain) has just a few counts. The antigen is unknown. The sample is drawn from a study of T-cell memory formation after mild COVID-19. TCRdb re-analysed the 5' RACE reads in MiXCR, keeping a single row per CDR3 protein. The sample yields approximately 450,000 distinct CDR3 sequences, approximately 18% seen once. Findings and caveats of the study: CD4/CD8 balance characterized clones contracting day 15 to 85, and CD4+ skew characterized later expanders. The study detected some responding clones in pre-infection memory, suggesting cross-reactive memory joined.

After removal of 2 bases from V and 5 bases from J, the junction contained 8 bases not matched to a gene. CDR1 and CDR2 from the germline V gene are MNHEY and SVGAGI. CDR3 size: 15 residues. The material sequenced was PBMCs or a T cell subset sorted from them (not recorded which). This TCR derives from an adult woman who had mild COVID-19 (a few samples of this study predate the infection). Cell type and time point are not known. The chain uses TRBV6-5 and TRBJ2-5; 7 bases are a match to TRBD2. CDR3 loop: CASSYPASGGETQYF. DNA for the CDR3: TGTGCCAGCAGTTACCCGGCTAGCGGCGGGGAGACCCAGTACTTC.